This TCR beta chain was profiled in a study of response to subunit inactivated influenza vaccine. Study outcomes and limitations: Authors proposed each seasonal influenza vaccination draws in few new T cells.

The CDR3 is made up of 13 amino acids. The germline CDR1 and CDR2 sequences are MNHEY and SVGEGT. Trimming took off 3 bases at V and 7 bases at J, with 9 bases between the two ends. As to this clonotype: As yet, its antigen is unknown.

MiXCR, run by TCRdb on the RT-PCR reads, gives a single entry per CDR3 protein. The repertoire holds roughly 700,000 distinct CDR3 sequences, with 15% to 17% as singletons. The receptor's source is a man in his fifties or sixties who received an inactivated influenza vaccine. The chain carries TRBV6-2 or TRBV6-3 and TRBJ2-2; D gene unclear. Sequenced material: PBMCs from blood, taken 11 to 12 days after vaccination. CDR3 protein: CASSYFHGGELFF. CDR3 in DNA: TGTGCCAGCAGTTATTTCCATGGCGGGGAGCTGTTTTTT.